In this sample, the clone carrying this T cell receptor beta chain turned up once. Antigen unknown. The data originate from a study of OX40 agonist ivuxolimab in advanced cancers. Study-wide background: The dose-escalation cohort had hepatocellular carcinoma, melanoma, renal cell or head and neck cancer. Patients achieving partial responses numbered three: one hepatocellular carcinoma case and two cutaneous melanoma cases. General study results and limits: Expanded peripheral T-cell antigen specificity went undetermined.

TCRdb's table, derived via immunoSEQ multiplex PCR, lists solely in-frame clones and lacks some. Among more than 60,000 clones, roughly 87% were seen once, and the ten largest hold approximately 4%. The CDR3 has 16 residues. Germline CDR1 SGHVS, CDR2 FNYEAQ. With 1 base clipped from V and 4 bases from J, the junction kept 4 bases outside the gene matches. The rearrangement links TRBV7-6 to TRBJ2-3, with 11 bases aligning to TRBD2. Specimen: CD4+ or CD8+ T cells sorted from blood, collected in a trial of the OX40 agonist ivuxolimab. This sequence was found in an adult with an advanced solid tumor such as melanoma, head and neck, liver or kidney cancer. CDR3 loop: CASSLGVAGGPDTQYF. In DNA form, the CDR3 reads TGTGCCAGCAGCTTAGGCGTAGCGGGGGGGCCAGATACGCAGTATTTT.